The T cell receptor (beta chain) under discussion was sequenced for a study of long-term antiretroviral therapy in people with HIV (dated by TCRdb to 2021 to 2024). The study in broad terms: The earliest samples were collected roughly a decade before the 2015 WHO recommendation for immediate ART, at a time when ART was usually postponed until CD4 counts fell. No cross-contamination during QIAcube processing turned up in test extractions that ran a monoclonal T-cell line alongside about 35 polyclonal samples. A total of around 190 cryopreserved PBMC samples came from a few dozen adults with confirmed HIV infection and were collected serially over a mean of approximately six years (range 1-12). This retrospective serial study examined whether starting ART and sustained HIV suppression were associated with changes in the composition and diversity of the TRB repertoire in peripheral blood. Eleven of the 30 participants with HIV were female. Overall study results and their limits: ART initiation was associated with a significant increase in TRB diversity, but diversity stayed significantly below transplant donor controls even after long-term ART. Since PBMC availability was limited, sequencing covered only the TCR beta chain, with no alpha chain pairing. Unsorted PBMC were profiled instead of sorted CD4+ and CD8+ T cells because pre-ART samples had limited cell numbers. CDR3 length ranges in HIV repertoires were narrower than in controls, and network structure suggested an antigen-experienced repertoire with only a slight naive shift after ART. No data were available on ART adherence, viral resistance or therapy changes, limiting inferences about post-ART repertoire changes. The samples span the years 2004 to 2017, and the ART regimens used may be less effective than current regimens. The repertoire was dominated across all time points by expanded TRB clones identified before ART initiation, although this dominance was seen to fluctuate and to decrease in many PLHIV after ART.

From the cysteine up to the phenylalanine, the CDR3 has a length of 12 residues. The CDR3 DNA has 36 bases and is translated from base 1. V and J are truncated by 0 bases and 14 bases respectively, leaving an intervening sequence of 8 bases. The germline V gene yields MGHRA for CDR1 and YSYEKL for CDR2. Inclusion was restricted to participants for whom at least one PBMC sample before ART initiation and at least two post-ART samples were available. Every participant with HIV received treatment in the United States of America. Before DNA extraction, cryopreserved samples of about 1-10 million PBMC were thawed and washed. At the time of the earliest PBMC sample for each participant with HIV, ages ranged from about 23 to 60 years. PBMC samples from each participant spanned 1-4 timepoints before ART initiation and 2-8 timepoints after ART initiation, with a median of 7 samples. Serial HIV viral load, CD4+ T-cell count, ART history and demographic data were obtained for every participant. Genomic DNA was extracted from unsorted PBMC with a Qiagen kit on a QIAcube, processed in batches of 12 samples.

This clone was counted once. Its antigen is not yet known. It has no much larger one-base neighbor in the sample; base qualities were not kept. The immunoSEQ hsTCRB v3.0 assay was used at survey level resolution to sequence the TRB variable region. A depth of roughly 35,000-55,000 T-cell genomes per sample was targeted for TRB sequencing. TRB libraries were pooled and sequenced on an Illumina MiSeq using a v3 150-cycle kit. In the original analysis: Repertoire analysis ran in R within a reproducible Nextflow workflow covering QC, data transformation and analysis. LymphoSeq2, an R package for AIRR-Seq data exploration, was used to implement custom analyses. A few samples yielding fewer than 5000 total TRB sequences were excluded, leaving more than 150 analyzed HIV repertoires. Among the 180 or so HIV repertoires that were kept, around 60 were collected before ART initiation and roughly 130 were collected after ART initiation. Each repertoire was downsampled to 5000 TRB nucleotide sequences, and summary statistics were averaged across 100 downsampling iterations. TRB sequences were retained for analysis only if CDR3 regions of at least seven amino acids were present. A Shannon entropy-derived clonality score and the Gini coefficient were used to measure diversity. Repertoire networks linked the top 5000 CDR3 amino acid sequences whenever two sequences differed by an edit distance of one. For TRB CDR3 amino acid sequences, antigen specificity groups and MHC restriction were predicted with GLIPH2. To flag known CMV, EBV, HIV or tissue antigen associations, CDR3 amino acid sequences were matched against VDJdb and McPAS-TCR. Pre-ART, post-ART and control groups were compared with Wilcoxon signed-rank tests and Holm-Bonferroni correction. Not all clones reach the TCRdb copy of this immuneACCESS table, which keeps in-frame sequences only. Checked studies attribute under half of the gap to unresolved V genes and leave the rest unexplained. For V, J and clone size, that table is used; D and trimming come from the DNA. The table for this sample lists 25,000 to 30,000 clones; approximately 83% of them were counted only once. The top ten clonotypes cover roughly 10% of the sample.

The chain is assembled from TRBV4-1 and TRBJ1-6; a confident D gene designation cannot be given. The specimen comprised unsorted PBMCs, sampled 2.8 years after starting antiretroviral therapy. This clonotype was sampled from a young man with HIV. The CDR3 reads as follows: CASSQDRFTLHF. The nucleotide sequence is TGCGCCAGCAGCCAAGATCGCTTCACCCTCCACTTT.